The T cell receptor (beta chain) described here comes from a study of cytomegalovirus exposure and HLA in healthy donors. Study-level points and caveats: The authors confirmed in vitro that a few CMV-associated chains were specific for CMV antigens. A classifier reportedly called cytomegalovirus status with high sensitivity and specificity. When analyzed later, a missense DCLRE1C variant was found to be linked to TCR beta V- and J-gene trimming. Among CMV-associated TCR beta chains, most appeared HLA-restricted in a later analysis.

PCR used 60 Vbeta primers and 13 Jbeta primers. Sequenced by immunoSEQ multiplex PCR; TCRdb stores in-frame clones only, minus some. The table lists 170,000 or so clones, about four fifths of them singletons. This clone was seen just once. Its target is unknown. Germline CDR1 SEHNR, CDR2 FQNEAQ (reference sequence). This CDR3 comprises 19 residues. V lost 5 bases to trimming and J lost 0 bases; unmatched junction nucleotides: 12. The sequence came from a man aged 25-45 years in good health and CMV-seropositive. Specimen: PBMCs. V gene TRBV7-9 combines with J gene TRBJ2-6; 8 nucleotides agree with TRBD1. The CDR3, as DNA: TGTGCCAGCAGCCTCAACAGGGGGGAACGGTTCTCTGGGGCCAACGTCCTGACTTTC. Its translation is CASSLNRGERFSGANVLTF.